Listed below are T cell receptor beta chains from one sample, sequenced in a study of T cell responses to AZD1222 COVID-19 vaccine. The assay was immunoSEQ multiplex PCR, and TCRdb's table has in-frame clones only and misses some. Of tens of thousands of clones listed, 75% to 90% are singletons. The sample was peripheral blood, taken on day 0 of MenACWY control vaccination. Receptors were obtained from an adult in good health. The CDR3 runs from the conserved cysteine through the conserved F or W. A D gene is named only where the DNA matches it firmly. Only some rows state a clone size, as once, few, many or a class for expanded clones.

v_call: TRBV10-1; clone_size: .; d_call: .; j_call: TRBJ1-1; cdr3_aa: CASSESKFWTEAFF; cdr3_nt: TGCGCCAGCAGTGAGTCGAAATTTTGGACTGAAGCTTTCTTT
v_call: TRBV11-2; clone_size: .; d_call: .; j_call: TRBJ1-2; cdr3_aa: CASSSVSNYGYTF; cdr3_nt: TGTGCCAGCAGCTCGGTATCTAACTATGGCTACACCTTC
v_call: TRBV11-2; clone_size: many; d_call: .; j_call: TRBJ1-3; cdr3_aa: CASSLLVSGNTIYF; cdr3_nt: TGTGCCAGCAGCTTACTGGTCTCTGGAAACACCATATATTTT
v_call: TRBV2; clone_size: .; d_call: .; j_call: TRBJ2-7; cdr3_aa: CASSGGALGYEQYF; cdr3_nt: TGTGCCAGCAGTGGGGGGGCCCTCGGCTACGAGCAGTACTTC
v_call: TRBV25-1; clone_size: .; d_call: TRBD1; j_call: TRBJ1-4; cdr3_aa: CASSDLQGRREKLFF; cdr3_nt: TGTGCCAGCAGTGACCTACAGGGGAGGAGGGAAAAACTGTTTTTT
v_call: TRBV28; clone_size: .; d_call: .; j_call: TRBJ1-5; cdr3_aa: CASSKRRHINQPQHF; cdr3_nt: TGTGCCAGCAGCAAAAGGCGGCATATTAATCAGCCCCAGCATTTT
v_call: TRBV2; clone_size: .; d_call: .; j_call: TRBJ1-2; cdr3_aa: CAIMEGSTNYGYTF; cdr3_nt: TGTGCCATTATGGAGGGCAGTACTAACTATGGCTACACCTTC
v_call: TRBV27; clone_size: few; d_call: .; j_call: TRBJ1-2; cdr3_aa: CASSLGGRGYGYTF; cdr3_nt: TGTGCCAGCAGTTTAGGGGGGAGGGGCTATGGCTACACCTTC
v_call: TRBV11-2; clone_size: few; d_call: .; j_call: TRBJ2-7; cdr3_aa: CASSLGRNSYEQYF; cdr3_nt: TGTGCCAGCAGCTTAGGCCGGAACTCCTACGAGCAGTACTTC
v_call: TRBV10-3; clone_size: .; d_call: TRBD1; j_call: TRBJ1-2; cdr3_aa: CAISDPRQGVIYGYTF; cdr3_nt: TGTGCCATCAGTGACCCCAGACAGGGAGTCATCTATGGCTACACCTTC
v_call: TRBV7-9; clone_size: .; d_call: .; j_call: TRBJ1-6; cdr3_aa: CASSNREGLSPLHF; cdr3_nt: TGTGCCAGCAGCAACCGGGAGGGTCTCTCACCCCTCCACTTT
v_call: TRBV7-6; clone_size: .; d_call: TRBD2; j_call: TRBJ2-5; cdr3_aa: CASSLAGTSGRIPPQYF; cdr3_nt: TGTGCCAGCAGCTTGGCGGGAACTAGCGGGAGAATCCCCCCCCAGTACTTC
v_call: TRBV28; clone_size: .; d_call: TRBD1; j_call: TRBJ1-1; cdr3_aa: CASSLEAGGHTEAFF; cdr3_nt: TGTGCCAGCAGTTTAGAAGCAGGGGGACACACTGAAGCTTTCTTT
v_call: TRBV9; clone_size: .; d_call: .; j_call: TRBJ2-2; cdr3_aa: CASSVATGELFF; cdr3_nt: TGTGCCAGCAGCGTAGCCACCGGGGAGCTGTTTTTT
v_call: TRBV9; clone_size: .; d_call: .; j_call: TRBJ1-1; cdr3_aa: CASSVSNLNTEAFF; cdr3_nt: TGTGCCAGCAGCGTAAGTAATCTGAACACTGAAGCTTTCTTT
v_call: TRBV30; clone_size: few; d_call: .; j_call: TRBJ1-6; cdr3_aa: CAWRPSSSYNSPLHF; cdr3_nt: TGTGCCTGGAGGCCCTCTAGCTCCTATAATTCACCCCTCCACTTT
v_call: TRBV18; clone_size: once; d_call: .; j_call: TRBJ2-5; cdr3_aa: CASSQGVRETQYF; cdr3_nt: TGTGCCAGCTCACAGGGAGTGAGGGAGACCCAGTACTTC
v_call: TRBV5-1; clone_size: .; d_call: .; j_call: TRBJ2-5; cdr3_aa: CASSLLSGERETQYF; cdr3_nt: TGCGCCAGCAGCTTGCTTTCTGGGGAGAGAGAGACCCAGTACTTC
v_call: TRBV29-1; clone_size: .; d_call: .; j_call: TRBJ1-1; cdr3_aa: CSVQGGSTEAFF; cdr3_nt: TGCAGCGTTCAGGGTGGGAGCACTGAAGCTTTCTTT
v_call: TRBV4-1; clone_size: .; d_call: TRBD1; j_call: TRBJ2-2; cdr3_aa: CASSQETGGPNTGELFF; cdr3_nt: TGCGCCAGCAGCCAGGAGACAGGGGGACCGAACACCGGGGAGCTGTTTTTT
v_call: TRBV6-5; clone_size: .; d_call: TRBD2; j_call: TRBJ2-7; cdr3_aa: CASSLLAGASYEQYF; cdr3_nt: TGTGCCAGCAGCCTCCTAGCGGGAGCCTCCTACGAGCAGTACTTC
v_call: TRBV27; clone_size: once; d_call: TRBD2; j_call: TRBJ2-1; cdr3_aa: CASSSRVGLGNEQFF; cdr3_nt: TGTGCCAGCAGTTCCCGGGTGGGACTAGGAAATGAGCAGTTCTTC
v_call: TRBV7-8; clone_size: .; d_call: .; j_call: TRBJ1-5; cdr3_aa: CASSLAGQPQHF; cdr3_nt: TGTGCCAGCAGCTTAGCGGGACAGCCCCAGCATTTT
v_call: TRBV27; clone_size: .; d_call: .; j_call: TRBJ2-7; cdr3_aa: CASSLKGHRREQYF; cdr3_nt: TGTGCCAGCAGTCTTAAAGGACACCGTAGGGAGCAGTACTTC
v_call: TRBV7-2; clone_size: .; d_call: .; j_call: TRBJ1-5; cdr3_aa: CASSPARGANQPQHF; cdr3_nt: TGTGCCAGCAGTCCGGCCCGCGGAGCCAATCAGCCCCAGCATTTT
v_call: TRBV5-4; clone_size: .; d_call: .; j_call: TRBJ2-1; cdr3_aa: CASSLGSRGGINEQFF; cdr3_nt: TGTGCCAGCAGCTTGGGCTCGAGGGGGGGGATTAATGAGCAGTTCTTC
v_call: TRBV14; clone_size: .; d_call: .; j_call: TRBJ2-3; cdr3_aa: CASSPRAIAVSTDTQYF; cdr3_nt: TGTGCCAGCAGCCCCCGGGCGATAGCGGTTAGCACAGATACGCAGTATTTT
v_call: TRBV15; clone_size: .; d_call: .; j_call: TRBJ1-3; cdr3_aa: CATSTDRQGNTIYF; cdr3_nt: TGTGCCACCAGCACAGACAGGCAGGGAAACACCATATATTTT
v_call: TRBV2; clone_size: .; d_call: .; j_call: TRBJ1-1; cdr3_aa: CASSEQGMVTEAFF; cdr3_nt: TGTGCCAGCAGTGAGCAGGGCATGGTCACTGAAGCTTTCTTT
v_call: TRBV9; clone_size: once; d_call: TRBD1; j_call: TRBJ2-3; cdr3_aa: CASSAGTAAPDTQYF; cdr3_nt: TGTGCCAGCAGCGCAGGGACAGCAGCCCCTGATACGCAGTATTTT
v_call: TRBV29-1; clone_size: .; d_call: .; j_call: TRBJ2-3; cdr3_aa: CSVDDADTQYF; cdr3_nt: TGCAGCGTTGACGATGCGGATACGCAGTATTTT
v_call: TRBV2; clone_size: .; d_call: .; j_call: TRBJ2-7; cdr3_aa: CASTPAGLRDEQYF; cdr3_nt: TGTGCCAGCACCCCCGCAGGTCTGAGGGACGAGCAGTACTTC
v_call: TRBV10-3; clone_size: .; d_call: TRBD1; j_call: TRBJ1-1; cdr3_aa: CAIRGGWDSEAFF; cdr3_nt: TGTGCCATCAGGGGGGGTTGGGACAGTGAAGCTTTCTTT
v_call: TRBV18; clone_size: .; d_call: .; j_call: TRBJ1-5; cdr3_aa: CASSLNPHMEPQHF; cdr3_nt: TGTGCCAGCTCCTTAAATCCGCATATGGAGCCCCAGCATTTT
v_call: TRBV27; clone_size: .; d_call: .; j_call: TRBJ2-7; cdr3_aa: CASVGTTPYEQYF; cdr3_nt: TGTGCCAGCGTCGGGACAACTCCCTACGAGCAGTACTTC
v_call: TRBV6-5; clone_size: .; d_call: .; j_call: TRBJ1-5; cdr3_aa: CASRHQAPQHF; cdr3_nt: TGTGCCAGCAGGCACCAGGCTCCCCAGCATTTT
v_call: TRBV28; clone_size: .; d_call: .; j_call: TRBJ1-2; cdr3_aa: CASSFTNGYGYTF; cdr3_nt: TGTGCCAGCAGTTTCACCAATGGCTATGGCTACACCTTC
v_call: TRBV18; clone_size: .; d_call: .; j_call: TRBJ1-1; cdr3_aa: CASSPYGQLNTEAFF; cdr3_nt: TGTGCCAGCTCACCATACGGCCAGCTGAACACTGAAGCTTTCTTT
v_call: TRBV7-9; clone_size: .; d_call: .; j_call: TRBJ2-3; cdr3_aa: CASSLGVADSTDTQYF; cdr3_nt: TGTGCCAGCAGCTTAGGAGTAGCGGACAGCACAGATACGCAGTATTTT
v_call: TRBV18; clone_size: .; d_call: .; j_call: TRBJ1-1; cdr3_aa: CASSPIGVTEAFF; cdr3_nt: TGTGCCAGCTCCCCAATAGGTGTCACTGAAGCTTTCTTT
v_call: TRBV30; clone_size: .; d_call: TRBD1; j_call: TRBJ2-7; cdr3_aa: CAWSLGQGVLYEQYF; cdr3_nt: TGTGCCTGGAGTCTCGGGCAGGGGGTCCTCTACGAGCAGTACTTC
v_call: TRBV29-1; clone_size: .; d_call: TRBD1; j_call: TRBJ1-5; cdr3_aa: CSVEEAGGQPQHF; cdr3_nt: TGCAGCGTTGAAGAAGCAGGGGGTCAGCCCCAGCATTTT
v_call: TRBV7-2; clone_size: once; d_call: .; j_call: TRBJ2-7; cdr3_aa: CASSLRGGGPYEQYF; cdr3_nt: TGTGCCAGCAGCCTAAGGGGGGGAGGACCGTACGAGCAGTACTTC
v_call: TRBV6-6; clone_size: few; d_call: .; j_call: TRBJ1-1; cdr3_aa: CASRRLQGNTEAFF; cdr3_nt: TGTGCCAGCAGGCGTTTACAGGGGAACACTGAAGCTTTCTTT
v_call: TRBV7-6; clone_size: .; d_call: .; j_call: TRBJ2-7; cdr3_aa: CASSPRPDRINEQYF; cdr3_nt: TGTGCCAGCAGCCCCCGCCCTGACAGGATAAACGAGCAGTACTTC
v_call: TRBV16; clone_size: .; d_call: .; j_call: TRBJ2-5; cdr3_aa: CASSQNGFQETQYF; cdr3_nt: TGTGCCAGCAGCCAAAACGGCTTCCAAGAGACCCAGTACTTC